Below, 16 T cell receptor beta chains from the same sample are listed, as sequenced in a study of graft-versus-host responses after intestinal transplantation (dated by TCRdb to 2020 to 2023). In light of the paper, this sample's time point label describes: cells obtained before transplantation from donor or recipient. Libraries were prepared through the immunoSEQ multiplex PCR assay. Held by TCRdb, this immuneACCESS table contains in-frame sequences only and omits some clones. Under half of the omission traces to an unresolved V gene where checked; the cause of the rest is unknown. The sample includes 60,000 to 80,000 clones, with 90% observed a single time. The top ten clonotypes cover under 1.5% of the sample. These receptors' antigens are unknown. The sample here was unstimulated CD8+ T cells sorted from spleen or lymph node cells, taken before intestinal transplant. These receptors were collected from a human donor who received an intestinal transplant.

V is TRBV9 and J is TRBJ1-1, with TRBD1 matching over 8 bases. Germline trimming cut 4 bases from V and 0 bases from J; bases unmatched to any gene: 5. The germline gives CDR1 SGDLS, CDR2 YYNGEE. This CDR3 is 15 amino acids long. The CDR3 loop reads CASSNDRGVNTEAFF. DNA of the CDR3: TGTGCCAGCAGCAACGACAGGGGCGTGAACACTGAAGCTTTCTTT.

This clone was seen once. The CDR3 spells CATSSYPAGYYEQYF. CDR3 nucleotides: TGTGCCACCAGCAGTTATCCCGCAGGATACTACGAGCAGTACTTC. The V gene is TRBV15, the J gene TRBJ2-7, with no clear D. The germline V gene has CDR1 LNHNV and CDR2 YYDKDF (reference sequence). The CDR3 consists of 15 residues. Trimming cost V 3 bases and J 3 bases, with 15 bases left between them. Full variable domain (remainder filled in from reference TRBV15 and TRBJ2-7): DAMVIQNPRYQVTQFGKPVTLSCSQTLNHNVMYWYQQKSSQAPKLLFHYYDKDFNNEADTPDNFQSRRPNTSFCFLDIRSPGLGDTAMYLCATSSYPAGYYEQYFGPGTRLTVT.

The rearrangement links TRBV10-2 to TRBJ2-2, with D unresolved. Deletions cut 6 bases from V and 7 bases from J, with 12 bases between. CDR1 WSHSY and CDR2 SAAADI come from the germline V gene. The CDR3 extends over 13 amino acids. CDR3 residues: CASSSAGGGELFF. CDR3 nucleotide sequence: TGCGCCAGCAGCAGTGCTGGTGGCGGGGAGCTGTTTTTT.

This chain joins TRBV9 and TRBJ1-1; perhaps TRBD1 as D (6 bases). CDR1 and CDR2 (germline): SGDLS, YYNGEE. V was pared by 4 bases and J by 1 base, with 11 bases between. This CDR3 has 14 amino acids. CDR3 sequence reads: CASSYLQGNTEAFF. The CDR3 nucleotides read TGTGCCAGCAGCTATCTACAGGGGAACACTGAAGCTTTCTTT. The complete variable domain, with remaining parts taken from reference TRBV9 and TRBJ1-1, reads DSGVTQTPKHLITATGQRVTLRCSPRSGDLSVYWYQQSLDQGLQFLIQYYNGEERAKGNILERFSAQQFPDLHSELNLSSLELGDSALYFCASSYLQGNTEAFFGQGTRLTVV.

J is TRBJ2-7 and V is TRBV14; D call uncertain. Germline V gene data show CDR1 as SGHDN and CDR2 as FVKESK. The CDR3 length is 13 residues. V lost 0 bases and J 3 bases, leaving 6 bases between the germline ends. CDR3 nucleotide sequence: TGTGCCAGCAGCCAAGATCCAGGCTACGAGCAGTACTTC. This translates into CASSQDPGYEQYF.

The V gene is TRBV13, the J gene TRBJ2-7; D unresolved. The CDR3 has 12 amino acids. V was pared by 1 base and J by 3 bases, with 4 bases between. The germline V gene has CDR1 PRHDT and CDR2 FYEKMQ (reference sequence). The CDR3 sequence: CASSLASYEQYF. CDR3 DNA sequence: TGTGCCAGCAGCTTAGCTAGCTACGAGCAGTACTTC. Supplemented by reference TRBV13 and TRBJ2-7, the full variable domain reads AAGVIQSPRHLIKEKRETATLKCYPIPRHDTVYWYQQGPGQDPQFLISFYEKMQSDKGSIPDRFSAQQFSDYHSELNMSSLELGDSALYFCASSLASYEQYFGPGTRLTVT.

The genes are TRBV4-2 and TRBJ1-5, with a tentative D call TRBD1 (6 bases). The CDR3 sequence is 16 residues long. The germline gives CDR1 LGHNA, CDR2 YNFKEQ. V shed 3 bases and J shed 5 bases, with 17 bases lying between them. As DNA, the CDR3 is TGTGCCAGCAGCCACGGAACAGGGATCGGGGATCAGCCCCAGCATTTT. This translates into CASSHGTGIGDQPQHF.

The chain uses TRBV15 and TRBJ2-3; 14 nucleotides match TRBD2. Germline V lookup: CDR1 LNHNV, CDR2 YYDKDF (reference sequence). CDR3 length: 20 amino acids. With 4 bases clipped from V and 2 bases from J, the junction kept 14 bases outside the gene matches. CDR3 loop: CATSTRPGTSGGGPTDTQYF. DNA of the CDR3: TGTGCCACCAGCACCCGTCCCGGGACTAGCGGGGGAGGCCCCACAGATACGCAGTATTTT.

V gene TRBV6-5 combines with J gene TRBJ2-5, with a weak D call TRBD1 (6 bases). This CDR3 spans 15 amino acids. The germline V gene encodes CDR1 MNHEY and CDR2 SVGAGI. V lost 5 bases, J lost 4 bases, and 17 bases lay in between. The CDR3 DNA is TGTGCCAGCAGTCCCCGCCAGGGGTTAAGAGAGACCCAGTACTTC. It yields the protein CASSPRQGLRETQYF.

J is TRBJ2-7 and V is TRBV10-1, with D possibly matching TRBD1 (6 bases). The CDR3 has 13 residues. Germline loops: CDR1 WNHNN, CDR2 SYGVQD (reference sequence). The V end was cut by 10 bases, the J end by 2 bases, with 15 bases between. CDR3 in DNA: TGCGCCACCCGCCCCCAGGGGACCTACGAGCAGTACTTC. Translation: CATRPQGTYEQYF.

V gene TRBV5-4 combines with J gene TRBJ1-6, with D tentatively TRBD1 (5 bases). The ends were cut back, 2 bases at V and 5 bases at J, with 8 bases in the middle. The CDR3 loop spans 14 amino acids. CDR1 and CDR2 (germline): SGHNT, YYREEE (reference sequence). CDR3 loop: CASSLQENNSPLHF. CDR3 in DNA: TGTGCCAGCAGCTTACAGGAGAATAATTCACCCCTCCACTTT.

The gene calls are TRBV15 and TRBJ2-5, with 8 nucleotides matching TRBD1. With 2 bases clipped from V and 7 bases from J, the junction kept 6 bases outside the gene matches. The CDR3 loop spans 14 amino acids. Germline V gives CDR1 LNHNV, CDR2 YYDKDF (reference sequence). CDR3 region: CATSRPRTGRTQYF. CDR3 coding DNA: TGTGCCACCAGCAGACCCCGGACAGGGCGGACCCAGTACTTC.

The V and J genes are TRBV9 and TRBJ2-7; D unresolved. CDR3 size: 14 residues. The germline V gene encodes CDR1 SGDLS and CDR2 YYNGEE. Trimming took 0 bases from V and 4 from J, leaving 11 bases between them. The CDR3 DNA sequence: TGTGCCAGCAGCGTAGCCGCGGTTCCGTACGAGCAGTACTTC. Translation gives CASSVAAVPYEQYF.

This clone was seen just once. The gene calls are TRBV5-8 and TRBJ1-1; 7 bases line up with TRBD1. This CDR3 contains 15 residues. From germline, CDR1 is SGHTS and CDR2 YDEGEE. V dropped 4 bases and J dropped 4; count of bases not matched to a gene: 10. CDR3 DNA sequence: TGTGCCAGCAGCCACCCACCGCACAGGGGCACTGAAGCTTTCTTT. Its translation is CASSHPPHRGTEAFF.

CDR3 sequence (DNA): TGTGCCAGTGGCGGCAGAGAGTACTACGAGCAGTACTTC. Its protein product is CASGGREYYEQYF. The rearrangement uses TRBV2 and TRBJ2-7; no clear D. The CDR3 has 13 residues. CDR1 and CDR2 (germline): SNHLY, FYNNEI. Trimming shortened V by 9 bases and J by 3 bases, and 15 bases separated the two germline ends.

The rearrangement links TRBV6-6 to TRBJ1-1; D might be TRBD1 (6 bases). Germline loops: CDR1 MNHNY, CDR2 SVGAGI (reference sequence). Trimming took off 5 bases at V and 4 bases at J, with 20 bases between the two ends. The CDR3 contains 16 residues. The CDR3 DNA reads TGTGCCAGCAGTACAGTCACGATTGGGGGCAGCACTGAAGCTTTCTTT. Amino acid sequence: CASSTVTIGGSTEAFF.